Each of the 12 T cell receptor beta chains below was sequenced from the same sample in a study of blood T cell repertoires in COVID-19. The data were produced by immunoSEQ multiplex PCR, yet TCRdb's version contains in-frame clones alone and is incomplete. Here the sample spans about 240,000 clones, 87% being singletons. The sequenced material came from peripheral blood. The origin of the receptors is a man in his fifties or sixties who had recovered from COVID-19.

CDR3 DNA sequence: TGTGCCAGCAGCCAAGATCCCACCTACGAGCAGTACTTC. Residues: CASSQDPTYEQYF. The chain recombines TRBV14 with TRBJ2-7; D is unclear. Between the trimmed V and J ends, which lost 0 bases and 2 bases, there was a span of 5 bases. Looked up from germline, CDR1 is SGHDN and CDR2 is FVKESK. The CDR3 contains 13 residues.

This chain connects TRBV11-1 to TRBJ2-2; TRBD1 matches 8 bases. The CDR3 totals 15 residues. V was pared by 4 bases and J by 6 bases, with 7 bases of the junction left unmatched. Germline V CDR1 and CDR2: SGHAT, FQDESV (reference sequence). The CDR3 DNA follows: TGTGCCAGCAGCTACGGACAGGGTGTTGCCGGGGAGCTGTTTTTT. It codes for CASSYGQGVAGELFF.

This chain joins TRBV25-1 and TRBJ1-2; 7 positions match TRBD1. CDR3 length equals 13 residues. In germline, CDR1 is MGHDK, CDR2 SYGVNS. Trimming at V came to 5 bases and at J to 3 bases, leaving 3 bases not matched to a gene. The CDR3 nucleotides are TGTGCCAGCAGTTGGACAGGAGACTATGGCTACACCTTC. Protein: CASSWTGDYGYTF.

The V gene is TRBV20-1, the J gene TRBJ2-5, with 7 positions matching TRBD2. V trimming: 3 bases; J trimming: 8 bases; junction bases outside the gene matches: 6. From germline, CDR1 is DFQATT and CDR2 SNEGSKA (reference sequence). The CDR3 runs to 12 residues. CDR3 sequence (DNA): TGCAGTGCTAGTTACAGCGGGGAAACCCAGTACTTC. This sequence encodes CSASYSGETQYF.

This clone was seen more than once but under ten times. The CDR3 DNA sequence: TGTGCCTGGAGTGTACAGGGCCTTGACCAGCCCCAGCATTTT. Translated: CAWSVQGLDQPQHF. The V and J genes are TRBV30 and TRBJ1-5; a weak D match, TRBD1 (6 bases). The CDR3 loop spans 14 amino acids. The V end was cut by 0 bases, the J end by 7 bases, with 13 bases between. Germline assignment: CDR1 GTSNPN and CDR2 SVGIG (reference sequence).

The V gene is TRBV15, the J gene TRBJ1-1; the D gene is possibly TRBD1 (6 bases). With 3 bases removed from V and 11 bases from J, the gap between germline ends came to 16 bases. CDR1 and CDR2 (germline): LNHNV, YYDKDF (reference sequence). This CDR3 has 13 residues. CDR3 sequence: CATSRDLAGAAFF. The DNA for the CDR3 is TGTGCCACCAGCAGGGACTTGGCAGGGGCGGCTTTCTTT.

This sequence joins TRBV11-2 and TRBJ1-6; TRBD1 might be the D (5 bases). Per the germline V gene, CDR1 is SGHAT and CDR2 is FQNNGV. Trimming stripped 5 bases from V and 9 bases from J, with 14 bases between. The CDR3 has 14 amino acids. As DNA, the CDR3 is TGTGCCAGCAGCAGTCCAAGGGGAAGTTCACCCCTCCACTTT. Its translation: CASSSPRGSSPLHF.

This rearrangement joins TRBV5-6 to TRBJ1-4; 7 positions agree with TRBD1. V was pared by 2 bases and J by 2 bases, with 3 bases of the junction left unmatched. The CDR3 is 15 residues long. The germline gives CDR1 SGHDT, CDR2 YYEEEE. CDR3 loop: CASSFLQGTNEKLFF. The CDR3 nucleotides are TGTGCCAGCAGCTTCCTACAGGGGACTAATGAAAAACTGTTTTTT. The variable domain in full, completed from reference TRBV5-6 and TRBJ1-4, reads DAGVTQSPTHLIKTRGQQVTLRCSPKSGHDTVSWYQQALGQGPQFIFQYYEEEERQRGNFPDRFSGHQFPNYSSELNVNALLLGDSALYLCASSFLQGTNEKLFFGSGTQLSVL.

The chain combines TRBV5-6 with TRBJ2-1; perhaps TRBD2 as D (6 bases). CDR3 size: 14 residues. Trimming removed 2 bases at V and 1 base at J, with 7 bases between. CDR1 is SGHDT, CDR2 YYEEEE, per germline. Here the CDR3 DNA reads TGTGCCAGCAGCTTCGGGGGATCCTACAATGAGCAGTTCTTC. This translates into CASSFGGSYNEQFF.

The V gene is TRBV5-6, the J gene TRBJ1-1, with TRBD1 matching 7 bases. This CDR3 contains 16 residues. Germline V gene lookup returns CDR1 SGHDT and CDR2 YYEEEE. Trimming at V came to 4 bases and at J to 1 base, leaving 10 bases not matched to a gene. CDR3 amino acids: CASSGAATGRNTEAFF. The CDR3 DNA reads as TGTGCCAGCAGCGGAGCCGCGACAGGGAGGAACACTGAAGCTTTCTTT.

This CDR3 reads CASSFRRAGNTIYF. Written as DNA, the CDR3 is TGTGCCAGCAGCTTCCGTCGGGCTGGAAACACCATATATTTT. The rearrangement uses TRBV5-6 and TRBJ1-3; D gene ambiguous. From germline, CDR1 is SGHDT and CDR2 YYEEEE. Between the trimmed V and J ends, which lost 2 bases and 2 bases, there was a span of 8 bases. The CDR3 runs to 14 residues.

The CDR3 loop reads CASSLLTDEQYF. The CDR3 nucleotides read TGCGCCAGCAGCTTGTTGACAGACGAGCAGTACTTC. V usage is TRBV5-1 and J usage is TRBJ2-7; TRBD1 is a possible D gene (5 bases). This CDR3 region has 12 residues. The germline V gene encodes CDR1 SGHRS and CDR2 YFSETQ. Deletions cut 1 base from V and 5 bases from J, with 7 bases between.